These 17 T cell receptor beta chains share one sample of origin, sequenced in a study of blood T cell repertoires in COVID-19. The data were produced by immunoSEQ multiplex PCR, yet TCRdb's version contains in-frame clones alone and is incomplete. The data show 100,000 or so clones, around 90% seen once. Source material: peripheral blood. These receptors were obtained from a man aged 50-59 years with active COVID-19.

This clone was detected only a few times. The chain carries TRBV6-1 and TRBJ1-6; D call uncertain. Germline V gene data show CDR1 as MNHNS and CDR2 as SASEGT. The CDR3 has 15 residues. Trimming took off 0 bases at V and 7 bases at J, with 10 bases between the two ends. The CDR3 DNA sequence: TGTGCCAGCAGTGAAGCCTCGGCGGCGAATTCACCCCTCCACTTT. This gives the protein CASSEASAANSPLHF.

The V and J genes are TRBV25-1 and TRBJ1-2; 7 positions match TRBD1. V lost 2 bases to trimming and J lost 8 bases; unmatched junction nucleotides: 2. The CDR3 contains 12 residues. Germline CDR1 MGHDK, CDR2 SYGVNS. Here the CDR3 DNA reads TGTGCCAGCAGTGAACAGGACAGGGGCTACACCTTC. Residues: CASSEQDRGYTF.

The V call is TRBV3-1 (or the pseudogene TRBV3-2), the J call TRBJ2-1; perhaps TRBD2 as D (6 bases). The CDR3 sequence is 15 residues long. Germline V gene data show CDR1 as LGHDT and CDR2 as YNNKEL (reference sequence). Deletions cut 4 bases from V and 7 bases from J, with 17 bases between. CDR3 sequence: CASSPLSLANNEQFF. As DNA, the CDR3 is TGTGCCAGCAGCCCCCTGTCACTAGCAAATAATGAGCAGTTCTTC.

The chain carries TRBV7-6 and TRBJ2-3; D is undetermined. CDR1 is SGHVS and CDR2 is FNYEAQ in the germline V gene. The CDR3 consists of 13 residues. Trimming took off 1 base at V and 2 bases at J, with 4 bases between the two ends. The CDR3 region is CASSLGHTDTQYF. Here the CDR3 DNA reads TGTGCCAGCAGCTTAGGTCACACAGATACGCAGTATTTT. Variable domain in full (rest from reference TRBV7-6 and TRBJ2-3): GAGVSQSPRYKVTKRGQDVALRCDPISGHVSLYWYRQALGQGPEFLTYFNYEAQQDKSGLPNDRFSAERPEGSISTLTIQRTEQRDSAMYRCASSLGHTDTQYFGPGTRLTVL.

This rearrangement joins TRBV6-5 to TRBJ1-1, with a weak D call TRBD1 (5 bases). The CDR3 covers 15 residues. V lost 6 bases and J lost 3, with 17 bases in between. The germline V gene has CDR1 MNHEY and CDR2 SVGAGI. This chain's CDR3 is CASRTGVRVHTEAFF. CDR3 sequence (DNA): TGTGCCAGCAGGACGGGGGTCAGGGTTCACACTGAAGCTTTCTTT.

The chain joins TRBV30 to TRBJ1-2; possible D gene TRBD1, 6 bases. CDR1 is GTSNPN and CDR2 is SVGIG in the germline V gene (reference sequence). V was pared by 7 bases and J by 2 bases, with 17 bases between. The CDR3 totals 14 residues. CDR3 nucleotide sequence: TGTGCCTCGTCCCTGGGACACGCAAACTATGGCTACACCTTC. Amino acids: CASSLGHANYGYTF.

The chain recombines TRBV7-2 with TRBJ2-3; TRBD2 matches 7 bases. The CDR3 consists of 14 residues. V lost 5 bases and J lost 6; bases outside the gene matches: 8. Germline CDR1 is SGHTA and CDR2 is FQGNSA. CDR3 DNA sequence: TGTGCCAGCAGCCCGGGACTACCTCCCGATACGCAGTATTTT. Translation gives CASSPGLPPDTQYF.

As DNA, the CDR3 is TGTGCCAGCAGCCACGGTCAGGGGAACACCGGGGAGCTGTTTTTT. It specifies CASSHGQGNTGELFF. J is TRBJ2-2 and V is TRBV28; possibly TRBD1 for D (5 bases). Trimming shortened V by 6 bases and J by 1 base, and 12 bases separated the two germline ends. Germline V gene lookup returns CDR1 MDHEN and CDR2 SYDVKM. The CDR3 totals 15 residues.

V usage is TRBV7-9 and J usage is TRBJ1-2; D is perhaps TRBD1 (6 bases). The CDR3 is made up of 15 amino acids. Deletions cut 6 bases from V and 3 bases from J, with 17 bases between. CDR1 SEHNR and CDR2 FQNEAQ come from the germline V gene (reference sequence). CDR3 loop: CASSREDRLDYGYTF. DNA of the CDR3: TGTGCCAGCAGTCGCGAAGACAGGTTGGACTATGGCTACACCTTC.

This chain links TRBV6-5 with TRBJ1-3, with D tentatively TRBD1 (5 bases). The CDR3 is made up of 13 amino acids. V lost 6 bases, J lost 3 bases, and 9 bases lay in between. Looked up from germline, CDR1 is MNHEY and CDR2 is SVGAGI. The chain's CDR3 is CASSAGYGNTIYF. The CDR3, as DNA: TGTGCCAGCAGCGCAGGGTATGGAAACACCATATATTTT.

The rearrangement links TRBV5-6 to TRBJ1-1; a weak D match, TRBD1 (5 bases). Germline CDR1 and CDR2: SGHDT and YYEEEE. The V end lost 3 bases, the J end lost 1 base, and 16 bases lay between the germline ends. This CDR3 is 16 amino acids long. The CDR3 sequence: CASSSIGGVANTEAFF. CDR3 nucleotide sequence: TGTGCCAGCAGCTCCATCGGAGGGGTAGCGAACACTGAAGCTTTCTTT.

This chain links TRBV6-2 or TRBV6-3 with TRBJ1-5; TRBD1 matches 9 bases. Germline CDR1 MNHEY, CDR2 SVGEGT. The CDR3 has 16 residues. J lost 6 bases, V lost 6 bases, and 12 bases had no gene match. DNA for the CDR3: TGTGCCAGCAGCCACACCACCGGGACAGGGATTCAGCCCCAGCATTTT. Amino acid sequence: CASSHTTGTGIQPQHF.

This clone has only one observation. The chain links TRBV13 to TRBJ2-7; TRBD2 matches 9 bases. The germline CDR1 and CDR2 sequences are PRHDT and FYEKMQ (reference sequence). The CDR3 is 18 residues long. With 2 bases clipped from V and 2 bases from J, the junction kept 13 bases outside the gene matches. In nucleotides, the CDR3 is TGTGCCAGCAGCTTACTAGCGGGGCTGAAATCACCGACCTACGAGCAGTACTTC. Protein: CASSLLAGLKSPTYEQYF.

The V gene is TRBV9, the J gene TRBJ2-2, with TRBD2 as a possible D gene (6 bases). The CDR3 loop spans 14 amino acids. Trimming removed 4 bases from V and 3 bases from J, with 10 bases in between. Looked up from germline, CDR1 is SGDLS and CDR2 is YYNGEE. The CDR3 DNA is TGTGCCAGCAGCCGGACGGGAGACACCGGGGAGCTGTTTTTT. It is translated as CASSRTGDTGELFF.

This clone was recorded only once. This sequence joins TRBV14 and TRBJ1-2; D uncertain. The CDR3 consists of 17 residues. Trimming took off 0 bases at V and 5 bases at J, with 19 bases between the two ends. Per the germline V gene, CDR1 is SGHDN and CDR2 is FVKESK. CDR3 coding DNA: TGTGCCAGCAGCCAAGATCCCCGGTATCAACCTTTGTATGGCTACACCTTC. Protein sequence: CASSQDPRYQPLYGYTF.

The chain joins TRBV15 to TRBJ1-5, with no clear D. V gave up 0 bases and J gave up 5 bases, with 11 bases separating them. The germline gives CDR1 LNHNV, CDR2 YYDKDF (reference sequence). This CDR3 spans 15 amino acids. The CDR3 nucleotides read TGTGCCACCAGCAGAGAATGGGGAGGGCATCAGCCCCAGCATTTT. It translates to CATSREWGGHQPQHF.

There are a few counts of this clone. The chain has TRBV5-1 and TRBJ1-2; TRBD1 is a possible D gene (5 bases). Trimming removed 3 bases from V and 1 base from J, with 13 bases in between. This CDR3 is 15 amino acids long. Per germline, CDR1 SGHRS and CDR2 YFSETQ. Here the CDR3 DNA reads TGCGCCAGCAGCTCATTAGGGGATGGTAACTATGGCTACACCTTC. It codes for CASSSLGDGNYGYTF. Combining the CDR3 with reference TRBV5-1 and TRBJ1-2 gives the whole variable domain KAGVTQTPRYLIKTRGQQVTLSCSPISGHRSVSWYQQTPGQGLQFLFEYFSETQRNKGNFPGRFSGRQFSNSRSEMNVSTLELGDSALYLCASSSLGDGNYGYTFGSGTRLTVV.